These 23 T cell receptor beta chains came from one sample sequenced in a study of siplizumab effects on memory and regulatory T cells. Assay: immunoSEQ multiplex PCR; the TCRdb copy retains only in-frame clones and omits some. The sample consists of tens of thousands of clones, roughly 78% of them appearing once. The sequenced sample consisted of memory CD4+ T cells sorted from blood. These receptors came from a human donor in good health.

This rearrangement joins TRBV2 to TRBJ1-1, with 7 bases that match TRBD1. Germline CDR1 is SNHLY and CDR2 is FYNNEI. The CDR3 runs to 13 residues. V shed 6 bases and J 1 base; nucleotides not matched to a gene: 2. Here the CDR3 reads CASRGTANTEAFF. In DNA form, the CDR3 reads TGTGCCAGCAGGGGGACAGCGAACACTGAAGCTTTCTTT.

This clone was recorded only once. V is TRBV21-1 and J is TRBJ2-5; TRBD1 is the table's D call and was not checked against the DNA. TRBV21-1 is shown as a pseudogene. CDR3 length equals 20 residues. The CDR3 sequence: CASSNSPGTGYSSGQETQYF. The CDR3 DNA reads TGTGCCAGCAGCAACAGCCCCGGGACAGGGTATTCGAGTGGGCAAGAGACCCAGTACTTC.

The chain is built from TRBV7-3 and TRBJ1-2; no clear D. Trimming stripped 8 bases from V and 4 bases from J, with 11 bases between. The CDR3 loop spans 12 amino acids. Germline loops: CDR1 SGHTA, CDR2 FQGTGA. The CDR3 sequence: CASWQAGYGYTF. Written as DNA, the CDR3 is TGTGCCAGCTGGCAGGCTGGCTATGGCTACACCTTC.

The chain joins TRBV9 to TRBJ2-2; 9 bases align to TRBD1. The germline CDR1 and CDR2 sequences are SGDLS and YYNGEE. Losses at the gene ends were 4 bases for V and 0 bases for J; bases not matched to a gene: 10. The CDR3 sequence is 18 residues long. CDR3 nucleotides: TGTGCCAGCAGCAGTCGGACCGGGACAGGGTCGAACACCGGGGAGCTGTTTTTT. Translation: CASSSRTGTGSNTGELFF.

This chain uses TRBV7-2 with TRBJ2-7; tentative D call: TRBD1 (5 bases). Trimming removed 5 bases from V and 2 bases from J, with 19 bases in between. The CDR3 is 16 amino acids. Germline assignment: CDR1 SGHTA and CDR2 FQGNSA. The CDR3 region has the DNA TGTGCCAGCAGCCCAGACATTGCCAGGGCTCCCTACGAGCAGTACTTC. Translating it yields CASSPDIARAPYEQYF.

V is TRBV9 and J is TRBJ2-1; D is undetermined. V was trimmed by 1 base and J by 8 bases, leaving 19 bases between them. The germline gives CDR1 SGDLS, CDR2 YYNGEE. The CDR3 runs to 16 residues. The DNA for the CDR3 is TGTGCCAGCAGCGTATCAGGTTGGTTTTTTGGGGATGAGCAGTTCTTC. This sequence encodes CASSVSGWFFGDEQFF. The full variable domain, with the rest looked up from reference TRBV9 and TRBJ2-1, is DSGVTQTPKHLITATGQRVTLRCSPRSGDLSVYWYQQSLDQGLQFLIQYYNGEERAKGNILERFSAQQFPDLHSELNLSSLELGDSALYFCASSVSGWFFGDEQFFGPGTRLTVL.

The gene calls are TRBV5-1 and TRBJ1-2, with a tentative D call TRBD1 (5 bases). This CDR3 has 13 amino acids. Germline V gene lookup returns CDR1 SGHRS and CDR2 YFSETQ. Trimming cost V 6 bases and J 6 bases, with 15 bases left between them. The CDR3 sequence is CASNAGQYDGYTF. The CDR3 DNA follows: TGCGCCAGCAACGCAGGACAATACGATGGCTACACCTTC.

The chain is built from TRBV28 and TRBJ2-4; D is ambiguous. Trimming left V 6 bases short and J 0 bases short, with 6 bases between. Germline V lookup: CDR1 MDHEN, CDR2 SYDVKM. There are 13 residues in the CDR3. CDR3 bases: TGTGCCAGCAGCCTAGTAGCCAAAAACATTCAGTACTTC. Protein: CASSLVAKNIQYF.

CDR3 DNA: TGTGCCATCAGTGACGGACAGAACTATGGCTACACCTTC. This encodes CAISDGQNYGYTF. J is TRBJ1-2 and V is TRBV10-3; TRBD1 might be the D (6 bases). Germline V CDR1 and CDR2: ENHRY, SYGVKD. The V end lost 3 bases, the J end lost 2 bases, and 7 bases lay between the germline ends. This CDR3 has 13 residues.

The rearrangement links TRBV7-2 to TRBJ2-3; D not resolved. Germline V CDR1 and CDR2: SGHTA, FQGNSA. The V gene lost 3 bases and the J gene lost 2 bases, with 9 bases spanning the gap. The CDR3 length is 14 residues. The chain's CDR3 is CASSFRRHTDTQYF. DNA for the CDR3: TGTGCCAGCAGCTTTCGTAGACACACAGATACGCAGTATTTT.

The chain combines TRBV29-1 with TRBJ1-1, with TRBD1 matching over 7 bases. The CDR3 extends over 12 amino acids. The V gene's germline CDR1 is SQVTM and CDR2 ANQGSEA. Trimming removed 7 bases from V and 5 bases from J; junction bases left unmatched: 7. CDR3 in amino acids: CSAAGGVTEAFF. Written as DNA, the CDR3 is TGCAGCGCTGCAGGGGGAGTTACTGAAGCTTTCTTT.

A single count supports this clone. This chain uses TRBV7-2 with TRBJ2-3, with no clear D. The CDR3 totals 13 residues. The germline gives CDR1 SGHTA, CDR2 FQGNSA. Trimming left V 3 bases short and J 8 bases short, with 12 bases between. DNA for the CDR3: TGTGCCAGCAGCTTCGAAAAGTCTGGTACGCAGTATTTT. Protein: CASSFEKSGTQYF.

This clone ranks as medium-sized (0.01 to 0.1%). The chain combines TRBV6-4 with TRBJ1-5; D uncertain. Germline lookup yields CDR1 MRHNA and CDR2 SNTAGT. Trimming pared 6 bases from V and 2 bases from J, leaving 14 bases between. CDR3 size: 15 residues. CDR3 in amino acids: CASRRNQVCNQPQHF. CDR3 sequence (DNA): TGTGCCAGCAGAAGGAACCAGGTATGCAATCAGCCCCAGCATTTT.

V is TRBV5-1 and J is TRBJ1-2; the D gene is possibly TRBD1 (6 bases). V lost 6 bases and J 3 bases, leaving 12 bases between the germline ends. CDR1 SGHRS and CDR2 YFSETQ come from the germline V gene. The CDR3 sequence is 13 residues long. As DNA, the CDR3 is TGCGCCAGCACTCCCGGACAGCACTATGGCTACACCTTC. Its protein product is CASTPGQHYGYTF.

The CDR3 bases are TGTGCCAGCAGTGTATATGAGCAGTTCTTC. It is translated as CASSVYEQFF. The rearrangement links TRBV2 to TRBJ2-1; D gene uncertain. CDR3 size: 10 residues. Germline lookup yields CDR1 SNHLY and CDR2 FYNNEI. V lost 4 bases and J lost 8, with 3 bases in between.

The rearrangement joins TRBV7-7 to TRBJ1-1; D is unclear. Per germline, CDR1 SSHAT and CDR2 FNYEAQ (reference sequence). The CDR3 contains 13 residues. V lost 6 bases to trimming and J lost 1 base, with 9 bases between them. The CDR3 bases are TGTGCCAGCAGTTCCGCACCGAACACTGAAGCTTTCTTT. It encodes CASSSAPNTEAFF.

The genes are TRBV27 and TRBJ2-4; D may be TRBD1 (6 bases). CDR1 MNHEY and CDR2 SMNVEV come from the germline V gene (reference sequence). The germline V and J ends were trimmed by 3 bases and 6 bases, with 12 bases remaining between them. This CDR3 has 14 amino acids. The CDR3 sequence is CASSFRTALNIQYF. The CDR3 bases are TGTGCCAGCAGTTTTAGGACAGCCTTAAACATTCAGTACTTC.

This sequence joins TRBV18 and TRBJ1-1, with unresolved D. Germline CDR1 reads KGHSH; CDR2 reads LQKENI. The CDR3 consists of 14 residues. Trimming took 1 base from V and 5 from J, leaving 11 bases between them. The CDR3 region is CASSPRQEGTEAFF. DNA for the CDR3: TGTGCCAGCTCACCACGGCAGGAAGGGACTGAAGCTTTCTTT.

The gene calls are TRBV27 and TRBJ1-6; TRBD1 is a possible D gene (5 bases). Germline V gene lookup returns CDR1 MNHEY and CDR2 SMNVEV (reference sequence). This CDR3 comprises 15 residues. The V gene lost 5 bases and the J gene lost 3 bases, with 11 bases spanning the gap. The CDR3 reads CASSRGTHYNSPLHF. CDR3 coding DNA: TGTGCCAGCAGTCGAGGGACGCACTATAATTCACCCCTCCACTTT.

This chain uses TRBV19 with TRBJ1-2, with D maybe TRBD1 (5 bases). Per the germline V gene, CDR1 is LNHDA and CDR2 is SQIVND (reference sequence). The CDR3 totals 15 residues. Trimming removed 7 bases from V and 7 bases from J, with 22 bases in between. The CDR3 here is CASTKNVGGSRGYTF. CDR3 in DNA: TGTGCCAGTACCAAGAACGTCGGGGGGTCTCGTGGCTACACCTTC. Variable domain in full (rest from reference TRBV19 and TRBJ1-2): DGGITQSPKYLFRKEGQNVTLSCEQNLNHDAMYWYRQDPGQGLRLIYYSQIVNDFQKGDIAEGYSVSREKKESFPLTVTSAQKNPTAFYLCASTKNVGGSRGYTFGSGTRLTVV.

The sample holds a few counts of this clone. The genes are TRBV9 and TRBJ1-1; no firm D call. This CDR3 has 13 amino acids. Per the germline V gene, CDR1 is SGDLS and CDR2 is YYNGEE. Trimming took 4 bases from V and 1 from J, leaving 8 bases between them. CDR3 loop: CASSPDWNTEAFF. CDR3 DNA sequence: TGTGCCAGCAGCCCAGACTGGAACACTGAAGCTTTCTTT.

The chain links TRBV28 to TRBJ2-1, with D unresolved. V gave up 5 bases and J gave up 2 bases, with 10 bases separating them. CDR1 MDHEN and CDR2 SYDVKM come from the germline V gene. The CDR3 totals 14 residues. The CDR3: CASSPRQTYNEQFF. The DNA of the CDR3 is TGTGCCAGCAGTCCGAGGCAGACCTACAATGAGCAGTTCTTC. Looking up the rest from reference TRBV28 and TRBJ2-1 gives the full variable domain: DVKVTQSSRYLVKRTGEKVFLECVQDMDHENMFWYRQDPGLGLRLIYFSYDVKMKEKGDIPEGYSVSREKKERFSLILESASTNQTSMYLCASSPRQTYNEQFFGPGTRLTVL.

The chain combines TRBV15 with TRBJ2-7; D call uncertain. CDR1 is LNHNV, CDR2 YYDKDF, per germline (reference sequence). The CDR3 length is 14 residues. Trimming shortened V by 0 bases and J by 3 bases, and 9 bases separated the two germline ends. CDR3 nucleotide sequence: TGTGCCACCAGCAGAGATGTCCTTCGCTACGAGCAGTACTTC. It codes for CATSRDVLRYEQYF. Full variable domain (missing parts from reference TRBV15 and TRBJ2-7): DAMVIQNPRYQVTQFGKPVTLSCSQTLNHNVMYWYQQKSSQAPKLLFHYYDKDFNNEADTPDNFQSRRPNTSFCFLDIRSPGLGDTAMYLCATSRDVLRYEQYFGPGTRLTVT.